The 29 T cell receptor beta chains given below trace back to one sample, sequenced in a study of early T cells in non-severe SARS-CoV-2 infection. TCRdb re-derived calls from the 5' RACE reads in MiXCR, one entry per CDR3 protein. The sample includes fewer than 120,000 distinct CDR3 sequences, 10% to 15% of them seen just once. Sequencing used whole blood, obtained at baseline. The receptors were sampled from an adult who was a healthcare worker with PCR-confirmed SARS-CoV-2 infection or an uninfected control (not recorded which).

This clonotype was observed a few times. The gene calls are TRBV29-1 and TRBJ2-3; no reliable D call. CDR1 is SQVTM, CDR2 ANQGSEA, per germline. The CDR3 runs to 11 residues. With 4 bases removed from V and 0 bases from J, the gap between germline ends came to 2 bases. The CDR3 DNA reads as TGCAGCGTTGTTAGCACAGATACGCAGTATTTT. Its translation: CSVVSTDTQYF.

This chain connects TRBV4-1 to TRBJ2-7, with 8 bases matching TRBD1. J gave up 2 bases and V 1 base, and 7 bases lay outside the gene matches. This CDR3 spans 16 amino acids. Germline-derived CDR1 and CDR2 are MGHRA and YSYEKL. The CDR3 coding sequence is TGCGCCAGCAGCCAAGGAGGGGGACAGGTGACCTACGAGCAGTACTTC. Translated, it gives CASSQGGGQVTYEQYF.

The DNA for the CDR3 is TGTGCCAGCAGTCGGGACAGTGGGCTTGCAGCTTTCTTT. Its protein product is CASSRDSGLAAFF. J is TRBJ1-1 and V is TRBV12-3 or TRBV12-4; 7 bases are shared with TRBD1. Trimming took 5 bases from V and 10 from J; bases not matched to a gene: 10. CDR3 length equals 13 residues.

CDR3 region: CASSSPAGGPADTQYF. DNA for the CDR3: TGTGCCAGCAGCTCTCCAGCGGGGGGGCCTGCAGATACGCAGTATTTT. The genes are TRBV7-9 and TRBJ2-3; 10 bases agree with TRBD2. Germline CDR1 reads SEHNR; CDR2 reads FQNEAQ (reference sequence). V trimming: 4 bases; J trimming: 4 bases; junction bases outside the gene matches: 8. The CDR3 runs to 16 residues.

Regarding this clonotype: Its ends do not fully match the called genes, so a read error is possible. CDR3 nucleotide sequence: TGCGCCAGCAGCCCCCTAGGGCACAATCCCATTTTT. This gives the protein CASSPLGHNPIF. The chain links TRBV4-1 to TRBJ2-3; D call uncertain. This CDR3 contains 12 residues. Germline V gene lookup returns CDR1 MGHRA and CDR2 YSYEKL.

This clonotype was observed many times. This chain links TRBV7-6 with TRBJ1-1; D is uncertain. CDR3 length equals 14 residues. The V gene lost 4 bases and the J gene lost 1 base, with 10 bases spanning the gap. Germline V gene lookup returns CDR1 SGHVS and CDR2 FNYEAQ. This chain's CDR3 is CASSYRGPNTEAFF. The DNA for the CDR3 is TGTGCCAGCAGCTATAGAGGGCCGAACACTGAAGCTTTCTTT.

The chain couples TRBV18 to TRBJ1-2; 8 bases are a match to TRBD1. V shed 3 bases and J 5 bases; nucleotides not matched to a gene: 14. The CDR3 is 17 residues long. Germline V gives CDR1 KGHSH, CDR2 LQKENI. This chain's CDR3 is CASSPLGSTGGEYGYTF. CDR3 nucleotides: TGTGCCAGCTCACCCCTAGGGAGTACAGGGGGTGAATATGGCTACACCTTC.

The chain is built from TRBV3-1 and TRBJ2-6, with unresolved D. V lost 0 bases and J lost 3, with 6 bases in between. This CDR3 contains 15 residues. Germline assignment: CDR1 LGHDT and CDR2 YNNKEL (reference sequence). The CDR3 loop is CASSQEGGGANVLTF. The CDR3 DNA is TGTGCCAGCAGCCAAGAGGGTGGTGGGGCCAACGTCCTGACTTTC. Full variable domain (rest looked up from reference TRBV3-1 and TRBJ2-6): DTAVSQTPKYLVTQMGNDKSIKCEQNLGHDTMYWYKQDSKKFLKIMFSYNNKELIINETVPNRFSPKSPDKAHLNLHINSLELGDSAVYFCASSQEGGGANVLTFGAGSRLTVL.

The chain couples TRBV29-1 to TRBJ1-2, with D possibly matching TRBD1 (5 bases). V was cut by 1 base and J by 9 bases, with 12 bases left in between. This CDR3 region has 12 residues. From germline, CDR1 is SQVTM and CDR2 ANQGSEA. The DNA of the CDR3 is TGCAGCGTTGAAGTTGGGACCGCGCGCTACACCTTC. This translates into CSVEVGTARYTF.

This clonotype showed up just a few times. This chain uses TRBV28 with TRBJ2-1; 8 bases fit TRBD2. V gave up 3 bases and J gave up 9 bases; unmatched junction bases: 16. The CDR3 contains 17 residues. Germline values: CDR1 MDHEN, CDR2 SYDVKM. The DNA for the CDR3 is TGTGCCAGCAGTTTCCCTCGAGCGGGAGTAGTCCGGAGTGAGCAGTTCTTC. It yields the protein CASSFPRAGVVRSEQFF.

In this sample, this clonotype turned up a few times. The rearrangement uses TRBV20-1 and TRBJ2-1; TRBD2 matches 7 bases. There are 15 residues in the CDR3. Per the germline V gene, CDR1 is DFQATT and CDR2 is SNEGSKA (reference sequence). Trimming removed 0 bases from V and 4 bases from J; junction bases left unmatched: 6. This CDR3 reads CSARDWASGYNEQFF. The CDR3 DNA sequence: TGCAGTGCTAGAGACTGGGCTAGCGGATACAATGAGCAGTTCTTC.

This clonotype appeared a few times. The CDR3 here is CASRPPGETQYF. CDR3 DNA: TGTGCCAGCAGACCACCGGGGGAGACCCAGTACTTC. The chain has TRBV3-1 and TRBJ2-5, with a possible D match to TRBD2 (5 bases). V was clipped by 6 bases and J by 5 bases, with 10 bases between them. CDR3 length: 12 residues. Per germline, CDR1 LGHDT and CDR2 YNNKEL (reference sequence).

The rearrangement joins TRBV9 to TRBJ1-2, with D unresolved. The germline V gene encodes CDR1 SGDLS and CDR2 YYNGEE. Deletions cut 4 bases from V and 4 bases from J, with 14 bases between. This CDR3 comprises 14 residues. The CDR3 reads CASSPRGASYGYTF. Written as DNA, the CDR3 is TGTGCCAGCAGCCCCCGTGGTGCCAGCTATGGCTACACCTTC.

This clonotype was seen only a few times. This CDR3 is CASSPGGVSSYEQYF. CDR3 bases: TGCGCCAGCAGCCCGGGCGGCGTGAGCTCCTACGAGCAGTACTTC. The rearrangement joins TRBV5-1 to TRBJ2-7; D is unclear. Germline CDR1 reads SGHRS; CDR2 reads YFSETQ. Between the trimmed V and J ends, which lost 4 bases and 0 bases, there was a span of 14 bases. This CDR3 is 15 amino acids long.

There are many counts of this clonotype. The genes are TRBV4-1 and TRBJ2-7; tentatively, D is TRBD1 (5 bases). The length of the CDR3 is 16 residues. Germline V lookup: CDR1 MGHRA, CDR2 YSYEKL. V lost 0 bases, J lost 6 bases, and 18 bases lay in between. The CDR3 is CASSQDGWGRPGEQYF. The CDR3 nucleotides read TGCGCCAGCAGCCAAGATGGGTGGGGCCGCCCCGGCGAGCAGTACTTC.

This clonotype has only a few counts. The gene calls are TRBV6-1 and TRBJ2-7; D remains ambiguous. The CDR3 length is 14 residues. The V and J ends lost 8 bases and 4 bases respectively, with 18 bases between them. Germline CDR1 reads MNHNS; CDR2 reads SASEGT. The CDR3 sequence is CASVDRHTKYEQYF. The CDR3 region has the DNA TGTGCCAGCGTCGACCGTCACACCAAGTACGAGCAGTACTTC.

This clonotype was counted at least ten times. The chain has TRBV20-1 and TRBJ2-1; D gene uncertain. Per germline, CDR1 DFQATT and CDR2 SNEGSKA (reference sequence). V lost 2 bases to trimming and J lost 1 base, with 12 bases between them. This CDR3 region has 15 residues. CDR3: CSARSPSSSYNEQFF. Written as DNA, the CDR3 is TGCAGTGCTAGATCCCCTAGTTCGTCCTACAATGAGCAGTTCTTC.

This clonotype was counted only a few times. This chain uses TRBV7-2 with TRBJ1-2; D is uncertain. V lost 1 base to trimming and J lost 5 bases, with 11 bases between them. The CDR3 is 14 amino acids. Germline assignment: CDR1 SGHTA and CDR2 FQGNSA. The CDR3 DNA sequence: TGTGCCAGCAGCTTAGAGCAGTACACATATGGCTACACCTTC. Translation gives CASSLEQYTYGYTF. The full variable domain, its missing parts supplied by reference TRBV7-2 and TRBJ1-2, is GAGVSQSPSNKVTEKGKDVELRCDPISGHTALYWYRQSLGQGLEFLIYFQGNSAPDKSGLPSDRFSAERTGGSVSTLTIQRTQQEDSAVYLCASSLEQYTYGYTFGSGTRLTVV.

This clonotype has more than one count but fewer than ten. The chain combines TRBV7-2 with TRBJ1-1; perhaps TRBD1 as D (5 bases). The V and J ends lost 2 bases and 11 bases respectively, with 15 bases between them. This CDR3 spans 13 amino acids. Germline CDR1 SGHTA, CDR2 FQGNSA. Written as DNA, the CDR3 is TGTGCCAGCAGCTTACGCATGGGGGTTGCGGCTTTCTTT. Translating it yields CASSLRMGVAAFF.

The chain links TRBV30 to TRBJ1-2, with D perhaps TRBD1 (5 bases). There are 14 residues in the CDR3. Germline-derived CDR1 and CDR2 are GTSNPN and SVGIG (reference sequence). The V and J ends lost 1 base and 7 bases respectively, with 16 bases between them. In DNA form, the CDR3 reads TGTGCCTGGAGTGAGGGACCGTTGCTTTTTGGCTACACCTTC. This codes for CAWSEGPLLFGYTF.

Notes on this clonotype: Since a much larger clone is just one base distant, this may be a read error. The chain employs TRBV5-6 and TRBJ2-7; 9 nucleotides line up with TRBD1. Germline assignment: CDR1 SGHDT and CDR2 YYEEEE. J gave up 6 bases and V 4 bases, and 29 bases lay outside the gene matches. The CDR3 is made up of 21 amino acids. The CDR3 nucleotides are TGTGCCAGCAGCCTGTGGTACCGGGACAGGGTCAAGCTACCCCTTCCCGCCGAGCAGTACTTC. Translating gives CASSLWYRDRVKLPLPAEQYF.

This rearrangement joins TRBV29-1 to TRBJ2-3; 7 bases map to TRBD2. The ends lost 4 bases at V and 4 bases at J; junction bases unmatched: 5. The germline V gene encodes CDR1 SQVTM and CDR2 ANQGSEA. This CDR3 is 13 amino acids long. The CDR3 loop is CSVAQTSPDTQYF. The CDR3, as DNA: TGCAGCGTTGCTCAGACTAGCCCAGATACGCAGTATTTT.

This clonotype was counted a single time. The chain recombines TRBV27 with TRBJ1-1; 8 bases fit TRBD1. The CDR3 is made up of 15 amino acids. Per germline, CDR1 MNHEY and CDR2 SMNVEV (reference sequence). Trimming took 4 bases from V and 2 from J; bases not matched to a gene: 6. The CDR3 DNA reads TGTGCCAGCAGTTCCTACAGGGGGTTTAACACTGAAGCTTTCTTT. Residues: CASSSYRGFNTEAFF.

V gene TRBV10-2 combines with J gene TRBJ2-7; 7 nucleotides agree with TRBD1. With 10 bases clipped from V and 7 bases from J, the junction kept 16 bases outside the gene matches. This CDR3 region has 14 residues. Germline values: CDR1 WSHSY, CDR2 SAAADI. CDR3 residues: CATTISRTGGEQYF. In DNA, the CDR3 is TGCGCCACCACGATAAGCCGGACAGGCGGGGAGCAGTACTTC.

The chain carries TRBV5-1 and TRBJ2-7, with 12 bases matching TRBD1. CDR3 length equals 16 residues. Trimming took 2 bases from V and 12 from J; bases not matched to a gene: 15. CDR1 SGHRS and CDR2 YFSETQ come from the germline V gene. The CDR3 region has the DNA TGCGCCAGCAGCTTACTTAGCACCGGGACAGGGGGCCCGTCGTACTTC. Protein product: CASSLLSTGTGGPSYF.

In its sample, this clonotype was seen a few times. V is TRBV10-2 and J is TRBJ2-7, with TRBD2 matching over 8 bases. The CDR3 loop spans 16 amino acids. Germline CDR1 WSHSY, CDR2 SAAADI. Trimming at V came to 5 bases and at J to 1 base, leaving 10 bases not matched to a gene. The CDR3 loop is CASSKKAGENSYEQYF. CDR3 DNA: TGCGCCAGCAGTAAAAAAGCGGGAGAGAATTCCTACGAGCAGTACTTC.

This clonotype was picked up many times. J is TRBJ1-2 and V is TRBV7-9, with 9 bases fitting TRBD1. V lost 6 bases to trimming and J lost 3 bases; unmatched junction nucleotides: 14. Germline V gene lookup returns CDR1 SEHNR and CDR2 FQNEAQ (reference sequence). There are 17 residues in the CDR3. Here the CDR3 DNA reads TGTGCCAGCAGGCCGGGACAGGGAGGAGCACTCGACTATGGCTACACCTTC. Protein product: CASRPGQGGALDYGYTF.

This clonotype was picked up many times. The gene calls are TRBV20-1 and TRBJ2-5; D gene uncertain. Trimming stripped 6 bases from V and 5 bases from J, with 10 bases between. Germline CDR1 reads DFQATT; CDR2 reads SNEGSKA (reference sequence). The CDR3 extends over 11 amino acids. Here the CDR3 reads CSARVGETQYF. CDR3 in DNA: TGCAGTGCACGAGTAGGGGAGACCCAGTACTTC.

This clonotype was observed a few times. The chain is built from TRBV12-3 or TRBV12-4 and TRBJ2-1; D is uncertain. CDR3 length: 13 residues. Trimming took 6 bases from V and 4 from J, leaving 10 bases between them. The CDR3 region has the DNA TGTGCCAGCAGAAGAGGACCTTACAATGAGCAGTTCTTC. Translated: CASRRGPYNEQFF.